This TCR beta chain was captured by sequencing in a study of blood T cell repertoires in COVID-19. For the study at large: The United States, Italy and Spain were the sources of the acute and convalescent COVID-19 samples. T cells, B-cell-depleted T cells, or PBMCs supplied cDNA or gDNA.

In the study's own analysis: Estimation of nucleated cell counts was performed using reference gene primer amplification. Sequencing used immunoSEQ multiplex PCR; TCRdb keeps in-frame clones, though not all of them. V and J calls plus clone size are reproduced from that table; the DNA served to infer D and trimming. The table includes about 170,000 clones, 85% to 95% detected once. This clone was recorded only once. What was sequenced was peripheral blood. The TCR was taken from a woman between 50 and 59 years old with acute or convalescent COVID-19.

CDR3 nucleotide sequence: TGTGCCAGCAGGGCGAGGGCCCAAGAGACCCAGTACTTC. Encoded protein: CASRARAQETQYF. V gene TRBV28 combines with J gene TRBJ2-5; weak D call: TRBD2 (5 bases). In germline, CDR1 is MDHEN, CDR2 SYDVKM. The CDR3 loop spans 13 amino acids. V lost 6 bases and J lost 1, with 9 bases in between. The whole variable domain, remainder taken from reference TRBV28 and TRBJ2-5, is DVKVTQSSRYLVKRTGEKVFLECVQDMDHENMFWYRQDPGLGLRLIYFSYDVKMKEKGDIPEGYSVSREKKERFSLILESASTNQTSMYLCASRARAQETQYFGPGTRLLVL.